This note documents a single T cell receptor beta chain sequence. Relative to the germline gene, one junction end is altered; a read error may explain this. The data stem from a study of PD-1 blockade in mismatch repair-deficient tumors. TCRdb's copy holds only in-frame clones and misses some; the assay was immunoSEQ multiplex PCR. Of about 100,000 clones in the sample, 70% to 85% were seen once. This CDR3 region has 15 residues. Germline lookup yields CDR1 SGHNT and CDR2 YYREEE (reference sequence). TCRs were sequenced from a few patients responding to pembrolizumab. The chain employs TRBV5-4 and TRBJ2-5, with D perhaps matching TRBD2 (5 bases). The sample was peripheral blood, taken approximately 35 weeks after starting pembrolizumab. This clonotype originated in an adult with mismatch repair-deficient cancer. The CDR3 here is CASSLDSNSQETQYF. CDR3 DNA sequence: TGTGCCAGCAGTTTGGACTCTAACTCGCAAGAGACCCAGTACTTC.